Listed below are T cell receptor beta chains from one sample, sequenced in a study of human T cells and chemical hapten exposure. TCRdb re-called the RACE reads with MiXCR, one entry per CDR3 protein. This table holds approximately 57,000 distinct CDR3 sequences, 9.5% to 10% found once. Sequences were derived from whole blood, sampled in connection with sensitization to the hapten diphenylcyclopropenone (DPC). All receptors derive from a man aged 35-49 years with alopecia areata. Some clones in this sample may be carry-over from other donors' samples. Each CDR3 is given with its conserved first and last residue. D genes are given only for firm matches. Part of the rows lack a size; the others show once, few, many or a class for expanded clones.

clone_size	d_call	v_call	j_call	cdr3_aa	cdr3_nt
many	TRBD2	TRBV7-2	TRBJ2-5	CASSRGASGRQETQYF	TGTGCCAGCAGCCGAGGGGCTAGCGGGAGGCAAGAGACCCAGTACTTC
NA	TRBD1	TRBV5-6	TRBJ1-5	CASSRGQTKQPQHF	TGTGCCAGCAGCAGGGGACAGACCAAACAGCCCCAGCATTTT
few	NA	TRBV20-1	TRBJ2-1	CSAPGLVYNEQFF	TGCAGTGCACCGGGACTGGTATACAATGAGCAGTTCTTC
few	NA	TRBV18	TRBJ2-3	CASSPRLGLGDTQYF	TGTGCCAGCTCACCAAGGCTGGGGTTGGGAGATACGCAGTATTTT
NA	NA	TRBV20-1	TRBJ2-1	CSARRLVGSYNEQFF	TGCAGTGCTAGACGACTCGTGGGATCCTACAATGAGCAGTTCTTC
NA	NA	TRBV28	TRBJ2-2	CASSPSGELFF	TGTGCCAGCAGTCCCTCCGGGGAGCTGTTTTTT
many	NA	TRBV2	TRBJ1-5	CASSTDGNQPQHF	TGTGCCAGCAGTACGGACGGGAATCAGCCCCAGCATTTT
many	NA	TRBV12-3/TRBV12-4	TRBJ2-2	CASSFEGTGELFF	TGTGCCAGCAGTTTCGAGGGGACCGGGGAGCTGTTTTTT
NA	NA	TRBV28	TRBJ1-5	CASTPLTADHQPQHF	TGTGCCAGCACCCCTCTCACAGCAGACCATCAGCCCCAGCATTTT
few	NA	TRBV12-5	TRBJ2-3	CASGLLGTDTQYF	TGTGCTAGTGGCCTACTGGGTACAGATACGCAGTATTTT
NA	NA	TRBV12-3/TRBV12-4	TRBJ2-7	CASRYMGSGEQYF	TGTGCCAGCAGATATATGGGGAGTGGCGAGCAGTACTTC
NA	NA	TRBV7-9	TRBJ2-1	CASSPTATYNEQFF	TGTGCCAGCAGTCCCACAGCTACCTACAATGAGCAGTTCTTC
many	NA	TRBV14	TRBJ1-5	CASSQVNQPQHF	TGTGCCAGCAGCCAAGTAAATCAGCCCCAGCATTTT
many	NA	TRBV5-1	TRBJ2-7	CASSPADSYEQYF	TGCGCCAGCAGCCCGGCGGACAGCTACGAGCAGTACTTC
NA	TRBD2	TRBV12-3/TRBV12-4	TRBJ2-2	CASSLSSGRAGELFF	TGTGCCAGCAGTTTAAGTAGCGGGAGGGCCGGGGAGCTGTTTTTT
NA	NA	TRBV6-6	TRBJ2-2	CASSYSTGGNTGELFF	TGTGCCAGCAGTTACTCGACAGGAGGGAACACCGGGGAGCTGTTTTTT
NA	NA	TRBV21-1	TRBJ2-7	CATSDRRPSGSMREQYF	TGTGCCACCTCGGACAGGCGACCCAGCGGGAGTATGAGGGAGCAGTACTTC
many	NA	TRBV5-1	TRBJ2-3	CASYLRPRGDTDTQYF	TGCGCCAGCTACCTGCGGCCCAGGGGTGACACAGATACGCAGTATTTT
NA	NA	TRBV6-5	TRBJ1-1	CASWVNTEAFF	TGTGCCAGCTGGGTGAACACTGAAGCTTTCTTT
NA	NA	TRBV5-4	TRBJ2-3	CASSFTRTSTDTQYF	TGTGCCAGCAGCTTTACTAGAACTAGCACAGATACGCAGTATTTT
many	NA	TRBV10-2	TRBJ1-5	CASSDGFLGNQPQHF	TGCGCCAGCAGTGATGGGTTCCTAGGGAATCAGCCCCAGCATTTT
few	NA	TRBV5-5	TRBJ2-5	CASSTTELIQETQYF	TGTGCCAGCAGCACGACCGAGCTGATCCAAGAGACCCAGTACTTC
few	NA	TRBV11-2	TRBJ1-1	CASSFSTNTEAFF	TGTGCCAGCAGCTTTTCTACGAACACTGAAGCTTTCTTT
few	NA	TRBV7-6	TRBJ2-2	CASSSDRTGELFF	TGTGCCAGCAGCTCCGACAGAACCGGGGAGCTGTTTTTT
many	NA	TRBV30	TRBJ1-6	CAWSRRNSPLHF	TGTGCCTGGAGTAGGAGAAATTCACCCCTCCACTTT
many	TRBD2	TRBV5-1	TRBJ2-1	CASSLGTSANEQFF	TGCGCCAGCAGCTTGGGGACTAGCGCCAATGAGCAGTTCTTC
NA	TRBD2	TRBV7-3	TRBJ2-1	CASSLKSGSGDNEQFF	TGTGCCAGCAGCCTAAAAAGCGGGAGCGGAGACAATGAGCAGTTCTTC
NA	TRBD1	TRBV28	TRBJ1-1	CASSLARGTEAFF	TGTGCCAGCAGTTTAGCCAGGGGGACTGAAGCTTTCTTT
many	NA	TRBV20-1	TRBJ1-5	CSARDGGLSNQPQHF	TGCAGTGCTAGAGATGGGGGGCTTAGCAATCAGCCCCAGCATTTT